This entry lists 3 T cell receptor beta chains sequenced from one sample in a study of blood T cell repertoires in COVID-19. The method was immunoSEQ multiplex PCR; TCRdb's version includes in-frame clones alone and lacks a portion of them. The repertoire consists of about 310,000 clones, with approximately 91% occurring once and the leading ten covering about 9.9%. Material: PBMCs or T cells enriched from blood (not recorded which). These receptors were taken from a woman between 35 and 50 years old who had recovered from COVID-19.

This rearrangement joins TRBV20-1 to TRBJ1-1; the match to TRBD1 covers 9 bases. V lost 3 bases, J lost 0 bases, and 5 bases stayed unmatched. This CDR3 has 15 amino acids. Germline assignment: CDR1 DFQATT and CDR2 SNEGSKA (reference sequence). The CDR3 loop reads CSASQDRGLNTEAFF. The DNA of the CDR3 is TGCAGTGCTAGTCAGGACAGGGGCCTGAACACTGAAGCTTTCTTT.

The chain links TRBV7-9 to TRBJ1-2; the match to TRBD1 covers 8 bases. CDR1 and CDR2 (germline): SEHNR, FQNEAQ (reference sequence). The CDR3 runs to 14 residues. V lost 7 bases and J lost 0; bases outside the gene matches: 4. The CDR3 loop reads CASTTGGSNYGYTF. CDR3 nucleotide sequence: TGTGCCAGCACTACAGGGGGGTCTAACTATGGCTACACCTTC.

The chain carries TRBV5-1 and TRBJ1-1; 10 bases agree with TRBD1. This CDR3 spans 14 amino acids. V gave up 2 bases and J gave up 3 bases; unmatched junction bases: 1. Germline values: CDR1 SGHRS, CDR2 YFSETQ. CDR3 coding DNA: TGCGCCAGCAGCTTAGGGACAGGGGACACTGAAGCTTTCTTT. Its translation is CASSLGTGDTEAFF.